This TCR beta chain emerged from a study of blood T cell repertoires in COVID-19. Study summary: Samples taken during acute and convalescent COVID-19 were collected in the United States, Italy and Spain. T cells, B-cell-depleted T cells, or PBMCs provided the cDNA or gDNA that served as material.

Methods used by the authors: Cell counts per sample came from amplifying reference gene primers. Some clones are missing from TCRdb's copy, which holds only in-frame ones; the method was immunoSEQ multiplex PCR. V and J calls and clone size follow that table, whereas D and trimming were derived from the DNA. The data show about 70,000 clones, over 75% seen once. The V end lost 2 bases, the J end lost 1 base, and 9 bases lay between the germline ends. Germline CDR1 is SQVTM and CDR2 is ANQGSEA. The CDR3 is made up of 14 amino acids. The sequencing sample was made of peripheral blood. The chain couples TRBV29-1 to TRBJ2-1; D uncertain. The sequence was obtained from a human donor in a cohort sampled during active COVID-19. The DNA of the CDR3 is TGCAGCGTTGAAACGGGTGCGTCCTACAATGAGCAGTTCTTC. This encodes CSVETGASYNEQFF.